These 22 T cell receptor beta chains came from one sample sequenced in a study of T cells in Graves' hyperthyroidism and ophthalmopathy. Researchers took RNA transcripts and amplified the TCR beta CDR3 regions from them. The HTBI primer set was used in a first-round RT-PCR of the TCR CDR3. MiXCR, applied by TCRdb to the multiplex PCR reads, yields one record per CDR3 protein. The sample includes roughly 150,000 distinct CDR3 sequences, about a tenth of them seen just once. Material: blood. Receptors originate from a woman aged 18 to 35 with Graves' hyperthyroidism that later progressed to Graves' ophthalmopathy.

There are many counts of this clonotype. This chain connects TRBV12-3 or TRBV12-4 to TRBJ1-6; a weak D match, TRBD1 (6 bases). This CDR3 contains 19 residues. The ends were cut back, 4 bases at V and 0 bases at J, with 19 bases in the middle. CDR3 loop: CASSYTIRGQSSYNSPLHF. CDR3 DNA: TGTGCCAGCAGTTATACCATCAGGGGTCAGAGCTCCTATAATTCACCCCTCCACTTT.

This clonotype was seen ten or more times. V gene TRBV7-8 combines with J gene TRBJ2-7, with 9 bases that match TRBD2. Germline V lookup: CDR1 SGHVS, CDR2 FQNEAQ. V shed 2 bases and J 0 bases; nucleotides not matched to a gene: 11. The CDR3 contains 18 residues. Written as DNA, the CDR3 is TGTGCCAGCAGCTTATTCCTTGGACTAGCGTCGAGCTCCTACGAGCAGTACTTC. Residues: CASSLFLGLASSSYEQYF. The variable domain in full, completed from reference TRBV7-8 and TRBJ2-7, reads GAGVSQSPRYKVAKRGQDVALRCDPISGHVSLFWYQQALGQGPEFLTYFQNEAQLDKSGLPSDRFFAERPEGSVSTLKIQRTQQEDSAVYLCASSLFLGLASSSYEQYFGPGTRLTVT.

The V and J genes are TRBV24-1 and TRBJ2-7; D not certain. The CDR3 extends over 11 amino acids. Germline assignment: CDR1 KGHDR and CDR2 SFDVKD. V was pared by 3 bases and J by 4 bases, with 3 bases between. CDR3 in amino acids: CATSDRYEQYF. The CDR3 coding sequence is TGTGCCACCAGTGATCGGTACGAGCAGTACTTC.

The gene calls are TRBV4-1 and TRBJ1-5; the D is unclear. This CDR3 spans 17 amino acids. V lost 2 bases and J 0 bases, leaving 14 bases between the germline ends. The germline V gene has CDR1 MGHRA and CDR2 YSYEKL. The CDR3 DNA is TGCGCCAGCAGCCAATTGGCAAAAGGGTGTAGCAATCAGCCCCAGCATTTT. It specifies CASSQLAKGCSNQPQHF.

This clonotype was detected many times. The J gene is TRBJ2-2, the V gene TRBV12-3 or TRBV12-4; 9 bases are a match to TRBD1. The CDR3 consists of 15 residues. J lost 6 bases, V lost 5 bases, and 7 bases had no gene match. The CDR3 nucleotides read TGTGCCAGCAGTCGAGGACAGGGGATCCCCGGGGAGCTGTTTTTT. Translating it yields CASSRGQGIPGELFF.

Many counts were recorded for this clonotype. The rearrangement joins TRBV30 to TRBJ1-5; 7 bases fit TRBD1. The CDR3 loop spans 15 amino acids. Per the germline V gene, CDR1 is GTSNPN and CDR2 is SVGIG (reference sequence). V gave up 0 bases and J gave up 4 bases; unmatched junction bases: 6. The CDR3 DNA follows: TGTGCCTGGAGTGTTGCCAGGGGGGAGAATCAGCCCCAGCATTTT. This sequence encodes CAWSVARGENQPQHF.

This clonotype was detected only a few times. This chain joins TRBV9 and TRBJ1-3; D ambiguous. With 4 bases removed from V and 7 bases from J, the gap between germline ends came to 12 bases. The V gene's germline CDR1 is SGDLS and CDR2 YYNGEE. This CDR3 contains 13 residues. CDR3 coding DNA: TGTGCCAGCAGCCCTAACCTAGGGAACACCATATATTTT. This encodes CASSPNLGNTIYF.

V and J are TRBV9 and TRBJ2-3, with D perhaps TRBD1 or TRBD2 (5 bases each). The CDR3 spans 16 residues. The V end lost 4 bases, the J end lost 6 bases, and 21 bases lay between the germline ends. CDR1 is SGDLS, CDR2 YYNGEE, per germline. This CDR3 reads CASSKIEGTARDTQYF. CDR3 DNA: TGTGCCAGCAGCAAGATCGAGGGGACGGCCAGGGATACGCAGTATTTT.

This clonotype was recorded many times. This rearrangement joins TRBV24-1 to TRBJ2-7, with D possibly matching TRBD1 (6 bases). Germline V CDR1 and CDR2: KGHDR, SFDVKD. Trimming stripped 6 bases from V and 5 bases from J, with 19 bases between. The CDR3 length is 15 residues. CDR3 bases: TGTGCCACCAGTTCGAAGGGGGAGATCTCTAACGAGCAGTACTTC. It specifies CATSSKGEISNEQYF.

This clonotype was found many times. The gene calls are TRBV12-3 or TRBV12-4 and TRBJ2-7; D gene uncertain. V shed 3 bases and J shed 4 bases, with 4 bases lying between them. The CDR3 has 11 residues. CDR3 nucleotides: TGTGCCAGCAGTTTCGAATACGAGCAGTACTTC. Translation gives CASSFEYEQYF.

The chain carries TRBV19 and TRBJ2-3; 10 nucleotides match TRBD2. CDR1 and CDR2 (germline): LNHDA, SQIVND (reference sequence). This CDR3 is built from 16 residues. V gave up 4 bases and J gave up 4 bases; unmatched junction bases: 8. The CDR3, as DNA: TGTGCCAGTAGTACGAAGCGGGAGGGCCACGCAGATACGCAGTATTTT. Encoded protein: CASSTKREGHADTQYF.

This clonotype was counted many times. The genes are TRBV27 and TRBJ2-2; D ambiguous. The V gene lost 4 bases and the J gene lost 2 bases, with 11 bases spanning the gap. This CDR3 is 15 amino acids long. CDR1 and CDR2 (germline): MNHEY, SMNVEV (reference sequence). The CDR3 sequence: CASSSDTPNTGELFF. In DNA form, the CDR3 reads TGTGCCAGCAGTTCAGACACTCCTAACACCGGGGAGCTGTTTTTT.

The chain employs TRBV3-1 and TRBJ2-6; no clear D. The CDR3 consists of 14 residues. Per germline, CDR1 LGHDT and CDR2 YNNKEL (reference sequence). The germline V and J ends were trimmed by 0 bases and 4 bases, with 4 bases remaining between them. The CDR3 DNA is TGTGCCAGCAGCCAAGAGGGGGGGGCCAACGTCCTGACTTTC. Amino acid sequence: CASSQEGGANVLTF.

This clonotype was picked up many times. This chain connects TRBV29-1 to TRBJ1-2; 10 positions match TRBD1. The germline CDR1 and CDR2 sequences are SQVTM and ANQGSEA. Losses at the gene ends were 5 bases for V and 6 bases for J; bases not matched to a gene: 12. The CDR3 has 15 residues. In DNA form, the CDR3 reads TGCAGCGTTTCTACGGTCGCGACAGGGGGCGATGGCTACACCTTC. This sequence encodes CSVSTVATGGDGYTF.

The V call is TRBV19, the J call TRBJ1-3; TRBD1 aligns across 7 bases. With 1 base clipped from V and 0 bases from J, the junction kept 6 bases outside the gene matches. Germline V gene data show CDR1 as LNHDA and CDR2 as SQIVND (reference sequence). This CDR3 spans 17 amino acids. In DNA, the CDR3 is TGTGCCAGTAGTATAGGGCAGGGGGGAACCTCTGGAAACACCATATATTTT. Protein: CASSIGQGGTSGNTIYF.

This clonotype was seen a handful of times. The genes are TRBV9 and TRBJ2-1; possibly TRBD2 for D (6 bases). This CDR3 region has 15 residues. V gave up 4 bases and J gave up 2 bases, with 13 bases separating them. CDR1 and CDR2 from the germline V gene are SGDLS and YYNGEE. The CDR3 protein is CASSFGRGTYNEQFF. The CDR3 DNA follows: TGTGCCAGCAGCTTCGGCCGGGGGACCTACAATGAGCAGTTCTTC.

This clonotype was observed a handful of times. The chain combines TRBV5-1 with TRBJ2-5; 9 bases fit TRBD2. This CDR3 comprises 15 residues. Trimming cost V 5 bases and J 3 bases; bases outside gene matches: 8. Germline V gene sequence: CDR1 SGHRS, CDR2 YFSETQ. The CDR3 reads CASRREIAGEETQYF. The CDR3 DNA follows: TGCGCCAGCAGGCGAGAAATAGCGGGAGAAGAGACCCAGTACTTC.

This clonotype was picked up a small number of times. A read error may be the cause here, since a much bigger clone is one base away. The V call is TRBV11-2, the J call TRBJ1-1; no reliable D call. The CDR3 extends over 13 amino acids. Per the germline V gene, CDR1 is SGHAT and CDR2 is FQNNGV. The V and J ends lost 3 bases and 8 bases respectively, with 13 bases between them. The CDR3 is CASSFGWGSEAFF. CDR3 nucleotides: TGTGCCAGCAGCTTTGGTTGGGGTTCGGAAGCTTTCTTT.

There are many counts of this clonotype. The rearrangement joins TRBV7-8 to TRBJ2-3, with TRBD2 matching over 7 bases. CDR3 length: 16 residues. Germline CDR1 and CDR2: SGHVS and FQNEAQ. V was clipped by 4 bases and J by 2 bases; unmatched bases: 9. This CDR3 reads CASSYPHLAATDTQYF. The CDR3 bases are TGTGCCAGCAGCTACCCTCACCTAGCGGCCACAGATACGCAGTATTTT.

At least ten counts were recorded for this clonotype. CDR3 loop: CASSLLFLVRAGVENTEAFF. The CDR3 DNA follows: TGTGCCAGCAGTTTACTTTTTTTAGTTCGGGCAGGCGTTGAGAACACTGAAGCTTTCTTT. The chain employs TRBV28 and TRBJ1-1; D is uncertain. Trimming cost V 2 bases and J 1 base, with 26 bases left between them. CDR1 and CDR2 from the germline V gene are MDHEN and SYDVKM. The CDR3 covers 20 residues.

At least ten counts were recorded for this clonotype. The rearrangement joins TRBV12-3 or TRBV12-4 to TRBJ1-3; the match to TRBD1 covers 8 bases. Trimming cost V 6 bases and J 9 bases; bases outside gene matches: 10. CDR3 size: 14 residues. The CDR3 DNA is TGTGCCAGCAGATCAAACAGGGGGGGGTTCACCATATATTTT. Its translation is CASRSNRGGFTIYF.

A few counts support this clonotype. A much larger clone differs by one base, so this may be a read error. The final CDR3 position lacks the conserved phenylalanine or tryptophan, pointing to a likely read error. The V and J genes are TRBV6-5 and TRBJ1-1, with D uncertain. The germline gives CDR1 MNHEY, CDR2 SVGAGI. The CDR3 runs 13 residues. Between the trimmed V and J ends, which lost 3 bases and 3 bases, there was a span of 8 bases. The CDR3 sequence: CASSYSLDTEAFL. CDR3 coding DNA: TGTGCCAGCAGTTATTCATTGGACACTGAAGCTTTCCTT.